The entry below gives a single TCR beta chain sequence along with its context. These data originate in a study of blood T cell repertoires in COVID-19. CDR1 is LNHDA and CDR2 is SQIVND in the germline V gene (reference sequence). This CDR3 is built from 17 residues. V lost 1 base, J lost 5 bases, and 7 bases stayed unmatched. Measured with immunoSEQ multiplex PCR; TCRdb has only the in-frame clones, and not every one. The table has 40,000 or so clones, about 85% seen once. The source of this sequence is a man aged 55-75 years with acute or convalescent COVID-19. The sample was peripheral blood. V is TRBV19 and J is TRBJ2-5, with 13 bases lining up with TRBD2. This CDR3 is CASSIVGLAGFGETQYF. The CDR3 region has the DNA TGTGCCAGTAGTATAGTGGGACTAGCGGGATTCGGCGAGACCCAGTACTTC.